A selection of T cell receptor beta chains follows, all from one sample in a study of shared clonotypes between healthy human individuals. The protocol was immunoSEQ multiplex PCR, while the TCRdb copy is restricted to in-frame clones and leaves out a portion. The sample lists about 2.2 million clones, roughly 91% occurring once. Sequencing input: naive CD8+ T cells from PBMCs. The receptor set was obtained from a man between 18 and 35 years old in good health. Some clones in this sample may be carry-over from other donors' samples. Each CDR3 is given with its conserved first and last residue. A D gene is named only where the DNA matches it firmly. Clone size is shown for a subset of rows, as once, few, many or a class of expanded clone.

j_call: TRBJ2-7; d_call: TRBD2; v_call: TRBV6-6; clone_size: NA; cdr3_nt: TGTGCCAGCAGTACCCTAGCGGGAGGGCCTAACGAGCAGTACTTC; cdr3_aa: CASSTLAGGPNEQYF
j_call: TRBJ2-5; d_call: NA; v_call: TRBV11-3; clone_size: NA; cdr3_nt: TGTGCCAGCAGCTTGAAGGGCGGAGAGACCCAGTACTTC; cdr3_aa: CASSLKGGETQYF
j_call: TRBJ1-2; d_call: NA; v_call: TRBV19; clone_size: NA; cdr3_nt: TGTGCCAGTAGTATAGGCGGGTTCTATGGCTACACCTTC; cdr3_aa: CASSIGGFYGYTF
j_call: TRBJ1-4; d_call: NA; v_call: TRBV5-6; clone_size: once; cdr3_nt: TGTGCCAGCAGCTTGTACAACGGGAGAGAAAAACTGTTTTTT; cdr3_aa: CASSLYNGREKLFF
j_call: TRBJ2-2; d_call: NA; v_call: TRBV9; clone_size: NA; cdr3_nt: TGTGCCAGCAGCAGAAATTCCGGGGAGCTGTTTTTT; cdr3_aa: CASSRNSGELFF
j_call: TRBJ2-1; d_call: TRBD2; v_call: TRBV18; clone_size: NA; cdr3_nt: TGTGCCAGCTCACCAGTTCGCGGGAGGGGGAATGAGCAGTTCTTC; cdr3_aa: CASSPVRGRGNEQFF
j_call: TRBJ2-1; d_call: TRBD2; v_call: TRBV9; clone_size: NA; cdr3_nt: TGTGCCAGCAGCGTAGCCGGCGGGGGAGCCTACAATGAGCAGTTCTTC; cdr3_aa: CASSVAGGGAYNEQFF
j_call: TRBJ2-7; d_call: TRBD1; v_call: TRBV5-1; clone_size: NA; cdr3_nt: TGCGCCAGCAGCTTGGACAGGGGATCCTACGAGCAGTACTTC; cdr3_aa: CASSLDRGSYEQYF
j_call: TRBJ2-7; d_call: NA; v_call: TRBV7-9; clone_size: NA; cdr3_nt: TGTGCCAGCAGCTTCCTACCGCCTAGTGAAGGCAACGAGCAGTACTTC; cdr3_aa: CASSFLPPSEGNEQYF
j_call: TRBJ1-2; d_call: NA; v_call: TRBV7-6; clone_size: once; cdr3_nt: TGTGCCAGCAGCCCCACATGGACGTATGGCTACACCTTC; cdr3_aa: CASSPTWTYGYTF
j_call: TRBJ2-7; d_call: TRBD1; v_call: TRBV6-1; clone_size: NA; cdr3_nt: TGTGCCAGCAGTGAGTGGACAGGGGGCTCCTACGAGCAGTACTTC; cdr3_aa: CASSEWTGGSYEQYF
j_call: TRBJ1-1; d_call: TRBD1; v_call: TRBV15; clone_size: NA; cdr3_nt: TGTGCCACCCGAACAGGGCGCCCGACAGGGCCGAACACTGAAGCTTTCTTT; cdr3_aa: CATRTGRPTGPNTEAFF
j_call: TRBJ2-1; d_call: NA; v_call: TRBV7-9; clone_size: NA; cdr3_nt: TGTGCCAGCAGCACGAAGCGTCTGAGCTCCTACAATGAGCAGTTCTTC; cdr3_aa: CASSTKRLSSYNEQFF
j_call: TRBJ2-7; d_call: TRBD2; v_call: TRBV5-1; clone_size: NA; cdr3_nt: TGCGCCAGCAGCTTGGATCTAGCGGGAAACTACGAGCAGTACTTC; cdr3_aa: CASSLDLAGNYEQYF
j_call: TRBJ1-1; d_call: NA; v_call: TRBV9; clone_size: NA; cdr3_nt: TGTGCCAGCAGCGTAGGAGGCAGCCTGAACACTGAAGCTTTCTTT; cdr3_aa: CASSVGGSLNTEAFF
j_call: TRBJ2-7; d_call: NA; v_call: TRBV5-6; clone_size: NA; cdr3_nt: TGTGCCAGCAGCTTGGCGGCAGGGGAGGCCTACGAGCAGTACTTC; cdr3_aa: CASSLAAGEAYEQYF
j_call: TRBJ2-7; d_call: NA; v_call: TRBV6-5; clone_size: NA; cdr3_nt: TGTGCCAGCAGTTATGGACGGAGGTACGAGCAGTACTTC; cdr3_aa: CASSYGRRYEQYF
j_call: TRBJ2-7; d_call: NA; v_call: TRBV7-2; clone_size: NA; cdr3_nt: TGTGCCAGCAGCTTAAAAGGGCGGGGAAGCTCCTACGAGCAGTACTTC; cdr3_aa: CASSLKGRGSSYEQYF